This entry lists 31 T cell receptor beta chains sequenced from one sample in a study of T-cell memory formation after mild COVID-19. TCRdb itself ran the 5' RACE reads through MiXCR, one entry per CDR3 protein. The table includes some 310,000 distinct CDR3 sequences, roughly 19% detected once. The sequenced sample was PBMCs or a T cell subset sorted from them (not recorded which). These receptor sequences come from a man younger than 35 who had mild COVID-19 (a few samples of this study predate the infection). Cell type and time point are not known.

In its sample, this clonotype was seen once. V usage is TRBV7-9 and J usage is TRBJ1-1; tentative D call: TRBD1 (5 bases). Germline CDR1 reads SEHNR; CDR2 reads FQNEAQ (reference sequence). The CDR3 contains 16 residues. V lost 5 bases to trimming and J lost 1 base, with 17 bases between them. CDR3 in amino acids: CASSPQGWGKNTEAFF. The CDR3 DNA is TGTGCCAGCAGCCCCCAAGGTTGGGGGAAGAACACTGAAGCTTTCTTT.

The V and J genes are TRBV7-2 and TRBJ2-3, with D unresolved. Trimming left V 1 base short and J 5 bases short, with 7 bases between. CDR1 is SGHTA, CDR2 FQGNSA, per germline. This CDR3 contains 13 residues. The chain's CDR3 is CASSLGRRDTQYF. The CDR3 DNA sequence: TGTGCCAGCAGCTTAGGACGCCGAGATACGCAGTATTTT.

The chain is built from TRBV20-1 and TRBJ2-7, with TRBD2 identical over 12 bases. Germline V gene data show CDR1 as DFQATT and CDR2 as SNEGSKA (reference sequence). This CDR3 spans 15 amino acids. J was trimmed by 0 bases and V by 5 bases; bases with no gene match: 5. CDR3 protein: CSAARLAGDSYEQYF. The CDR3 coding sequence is TGCAGTGCTGCCCGACTAGCGGGGGACTCCTACGAGCAGTACTTC.

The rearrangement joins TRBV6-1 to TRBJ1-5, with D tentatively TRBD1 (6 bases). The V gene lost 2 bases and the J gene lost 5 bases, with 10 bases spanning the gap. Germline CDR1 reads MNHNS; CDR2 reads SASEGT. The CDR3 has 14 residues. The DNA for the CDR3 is TGTGCCAGCAGTGAAAATAGGGGGTATCAGCCCCAGCATTTT. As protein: CASSENRGYQPQHF.

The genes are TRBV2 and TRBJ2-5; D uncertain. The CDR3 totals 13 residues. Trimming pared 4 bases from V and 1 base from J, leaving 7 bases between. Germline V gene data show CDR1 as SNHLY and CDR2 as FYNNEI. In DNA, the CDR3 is TGTGCCAGCAGTGCAGCCACCCAAGAGACCCAGTACTTC. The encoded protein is CASSAATQETQYF. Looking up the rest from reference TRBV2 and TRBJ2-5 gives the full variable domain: EPEVTQTPSHQVTQMGQEVILRCVPISNHLYFYWYRQILGQKVEFLVSFYNNEISEKSEIFDDQFSVERPDGSNFTLKIRSTKLEDSAMYFCASSAATQETQYFGPGTRLLVL.

The CDR3 nucleotides are TGTGCCAGCAGCTTAGGCCCTAGCGGGGGATGGGAGACCCAGTACTTC. This sequence encodes CASSLGPSGGWETQYF. The V gene is TRBV11-2, the J gene TRBJ2-5, with 10 bases aligning to TRBD2. The CDR3 length is 16 residues. The junction had 7 bases not matched to a gene; V was cut back by 1 base and J by 5 bases. Germline V lookup: CDR1 SGHAT, CDR2 FQNNGV.

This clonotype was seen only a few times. As DNA, the CDR3 is TGCAGTGCTAGAGAACGGACGGATAATTCACCCCTCCACTTT. Its protein is CSARERTDNSPLHF. This rearrangement joins TRBV20-1 to TRBJ1-6; no clear D gene. The V gene lost 0 bases and the J gene lost 5 bases, with 8 bases spanning the gap. Germline CDR1 and CDR2: DFQATT and SNEGSKA (reference sequence). This CDR3 has 14 amino acids.

Here the CDR3 DNA reads TGCGCCAGCAGTGGGGTCTCCTACGAGCAGTACTTC. Encoded protein: CASSGVSYEQYF. The chain combines TRBV10-2 with TRBJ2-7; D call uncertain. CDR3 length: 12 residues. Germline V CDR1 and CDR2: WSHSY, SAAADI. Trimming took off 4 bases at V and 0 bases at J, with 4 bases between the two ends.

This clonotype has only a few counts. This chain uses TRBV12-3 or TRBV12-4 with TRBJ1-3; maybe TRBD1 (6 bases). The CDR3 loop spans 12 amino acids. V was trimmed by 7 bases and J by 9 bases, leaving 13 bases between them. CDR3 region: CASTTEGGTIYF. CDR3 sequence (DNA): TGTGCCAGCACGACGGAGGGGGGCACCATATATTTT.

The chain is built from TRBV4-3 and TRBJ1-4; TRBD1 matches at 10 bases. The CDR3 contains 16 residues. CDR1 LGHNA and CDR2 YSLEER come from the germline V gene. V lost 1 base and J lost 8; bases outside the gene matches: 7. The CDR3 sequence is CASSQAWTGGTEKLFF. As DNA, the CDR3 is TGCGCCAGCAGCCAAGCGTGGACAGGGGGAACAGAAAAACTGTTTTTT.

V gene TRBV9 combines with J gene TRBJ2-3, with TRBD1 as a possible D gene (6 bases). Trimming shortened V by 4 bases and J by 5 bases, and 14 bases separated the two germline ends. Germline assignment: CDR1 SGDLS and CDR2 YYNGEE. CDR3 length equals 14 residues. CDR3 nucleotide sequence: TGTGCCAGCAGCCCCTACAGGGTTAGAGATACGCAGTATTTT. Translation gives CASSPYRVRDTQYF.

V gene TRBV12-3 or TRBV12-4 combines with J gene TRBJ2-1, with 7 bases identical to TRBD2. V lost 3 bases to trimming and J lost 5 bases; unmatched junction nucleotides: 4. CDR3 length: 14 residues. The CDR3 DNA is TGTGCCAGCAGTTTTATGGGGGGGAACAATGAGCAGTTCTTC. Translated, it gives CASSFMGGNNEQFF.

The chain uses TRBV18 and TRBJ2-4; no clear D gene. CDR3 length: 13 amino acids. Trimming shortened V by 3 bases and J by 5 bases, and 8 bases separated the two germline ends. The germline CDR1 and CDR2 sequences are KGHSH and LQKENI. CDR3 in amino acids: CASSPTAQNIQYF. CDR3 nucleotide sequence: TGTGCCAGCTCACCCACCGCCCAAAACATTCAGTACTTC.

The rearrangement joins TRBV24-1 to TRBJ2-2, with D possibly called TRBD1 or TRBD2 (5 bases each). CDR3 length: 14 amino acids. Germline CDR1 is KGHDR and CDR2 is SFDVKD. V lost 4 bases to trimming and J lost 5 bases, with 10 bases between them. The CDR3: CATSEAWGTGELFF. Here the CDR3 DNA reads TGTGCCACCAGTGAGGCGTGGGGGACCGGGGAGCTGTTTTTT.

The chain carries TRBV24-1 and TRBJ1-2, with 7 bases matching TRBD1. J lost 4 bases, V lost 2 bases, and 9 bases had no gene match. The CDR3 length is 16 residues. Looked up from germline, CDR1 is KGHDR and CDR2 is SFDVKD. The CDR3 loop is CATSDWDHRGGYGYTF. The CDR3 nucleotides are TGTGCCACCAGTGATTGGGACCACAGGGGAGGCTATGGCTACACCTTC.

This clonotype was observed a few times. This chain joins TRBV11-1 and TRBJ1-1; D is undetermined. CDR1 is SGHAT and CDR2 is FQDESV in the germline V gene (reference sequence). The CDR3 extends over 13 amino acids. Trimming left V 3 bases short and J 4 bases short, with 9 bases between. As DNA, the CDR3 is TGTGCCAGCAGCTTGCGGCCGGGCACTGAAGCTTTCTTT. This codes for CASSLRPGTEAFF.

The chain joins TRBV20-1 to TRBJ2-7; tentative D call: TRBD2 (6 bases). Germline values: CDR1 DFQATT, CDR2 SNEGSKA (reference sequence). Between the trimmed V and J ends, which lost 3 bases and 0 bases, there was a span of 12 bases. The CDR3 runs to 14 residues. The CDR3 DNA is TGCAGTGCTAGGGGCGGGGTGAGCTCCTACGAGCAGTACGTC. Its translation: CSARGGVSSYEQYV.

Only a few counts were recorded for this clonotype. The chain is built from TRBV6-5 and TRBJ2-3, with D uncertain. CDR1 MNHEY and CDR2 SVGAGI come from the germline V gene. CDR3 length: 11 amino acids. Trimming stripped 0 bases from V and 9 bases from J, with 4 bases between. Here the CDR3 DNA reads TGTGCCAGCAGTTACTCGGCGACGCAGTATTTT. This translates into CASSYSATQYF.

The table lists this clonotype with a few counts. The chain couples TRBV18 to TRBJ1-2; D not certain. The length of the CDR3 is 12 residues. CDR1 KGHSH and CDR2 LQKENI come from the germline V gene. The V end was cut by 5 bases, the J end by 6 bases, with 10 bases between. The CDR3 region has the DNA TGTGCCAGCTCAGCCTCCTTGGATGGCTACACCTTC. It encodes CASSASLDGYTF. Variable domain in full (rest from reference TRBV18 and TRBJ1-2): NAGVMQNPRHLVRRRGQEARLRCSPMKGHSHVYWYRQLPEEGLKFMVYLQKENIIDESGMPKERFSAEFPKEGPSILRIQQVVRGDSAAYFCASSASLDGYTFGSGTRLTVV.

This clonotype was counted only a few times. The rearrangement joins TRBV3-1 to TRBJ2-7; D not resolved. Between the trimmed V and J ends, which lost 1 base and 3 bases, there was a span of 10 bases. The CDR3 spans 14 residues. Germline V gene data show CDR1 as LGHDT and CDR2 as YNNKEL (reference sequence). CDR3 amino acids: CASSQVPLVYEQYF. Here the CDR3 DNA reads TGTGCCAGCAGCCAAGTACCCCTAGTCTACGAGCAGTACTTC.

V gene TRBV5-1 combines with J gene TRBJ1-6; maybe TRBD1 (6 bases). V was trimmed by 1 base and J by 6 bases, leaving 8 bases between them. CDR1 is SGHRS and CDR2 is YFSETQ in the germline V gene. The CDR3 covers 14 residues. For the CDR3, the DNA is TGCGCCAGCAGCTTGTGGACAGCTAATTCACCCCTCCACTTT. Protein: CASSLWTANSPLHF.

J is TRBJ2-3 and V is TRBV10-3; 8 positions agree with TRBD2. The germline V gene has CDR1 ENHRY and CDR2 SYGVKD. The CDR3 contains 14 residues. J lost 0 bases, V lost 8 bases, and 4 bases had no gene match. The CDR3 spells CAIGSGDSTDTQYF. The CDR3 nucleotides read TGTGCCATCGGTAGCGGGGACAGCACAGATACGCAGTATTTT.

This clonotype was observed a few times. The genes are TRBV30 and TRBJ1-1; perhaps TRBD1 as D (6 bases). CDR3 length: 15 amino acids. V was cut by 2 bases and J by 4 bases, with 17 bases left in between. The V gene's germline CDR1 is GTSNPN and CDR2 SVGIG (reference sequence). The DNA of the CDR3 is TGTGCCTGGAGTAGCCGACAGGCCCAGGGCACTGAAGCTTTCTTT. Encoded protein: CAWSSRQAQGTEAFF.

The CDR3 sequence: CASSLWTGGTGELFF. Written as DNA, the CDR3 is TGTGCCAGCAGTTTATGGACAGGGGGCACCGGGGAGCTGTTTTTT. The chain has TRBV27 and TRBJ2-2, with 10 bases matching TRBD1. The CDR3 covers 15 residues. Germline CDR1 is MNHEY and CDR2 is SMNVEV (reference sequence). Losses at the gene ends were 1 base for V and 4 bases for J; bases not matched to a gene: 0.

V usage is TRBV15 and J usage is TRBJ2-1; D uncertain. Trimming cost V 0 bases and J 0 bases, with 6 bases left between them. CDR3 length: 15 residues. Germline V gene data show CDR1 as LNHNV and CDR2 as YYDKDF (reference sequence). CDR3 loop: CATSRDRVSYNEQFF. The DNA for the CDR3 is TGTGCCACCAGCAGAGATCGCGTCTCCTACAATGAGCAGTTCTTC.

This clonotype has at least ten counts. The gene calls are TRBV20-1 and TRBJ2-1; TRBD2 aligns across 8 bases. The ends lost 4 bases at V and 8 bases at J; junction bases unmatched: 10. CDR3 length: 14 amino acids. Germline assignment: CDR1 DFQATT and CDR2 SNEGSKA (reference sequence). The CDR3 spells CSANPGGPVDEQFF. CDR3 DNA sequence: TGCAGTGCTAATCCGGGGGGGCCGGTCGATGAGCAGTTCTTC.

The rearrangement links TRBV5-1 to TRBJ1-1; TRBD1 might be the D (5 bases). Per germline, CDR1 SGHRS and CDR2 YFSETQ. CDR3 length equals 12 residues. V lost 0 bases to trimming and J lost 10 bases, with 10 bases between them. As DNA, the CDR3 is TGCGCCAGCAGCTTGGTGGGGACCGGAGCTTTCTTT. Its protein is CASSLVGTGAFF.

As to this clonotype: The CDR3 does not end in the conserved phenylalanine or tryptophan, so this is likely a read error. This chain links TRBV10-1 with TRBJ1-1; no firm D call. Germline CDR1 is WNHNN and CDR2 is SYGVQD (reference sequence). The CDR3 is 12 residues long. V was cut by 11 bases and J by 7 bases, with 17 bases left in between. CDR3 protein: CACLPVPLEAFL. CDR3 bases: TGCGCCTGCTTGCCAGTCCCGCTTGAAGCTTTCCTT.

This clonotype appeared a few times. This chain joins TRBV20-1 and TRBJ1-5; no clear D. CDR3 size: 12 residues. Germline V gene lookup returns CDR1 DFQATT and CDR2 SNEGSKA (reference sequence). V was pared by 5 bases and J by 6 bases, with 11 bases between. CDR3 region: CSARGWGQPQHF. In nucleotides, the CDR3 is TGCAGTGCTCGTGGGTGGGGTCAGCCCCAGCATTTT.

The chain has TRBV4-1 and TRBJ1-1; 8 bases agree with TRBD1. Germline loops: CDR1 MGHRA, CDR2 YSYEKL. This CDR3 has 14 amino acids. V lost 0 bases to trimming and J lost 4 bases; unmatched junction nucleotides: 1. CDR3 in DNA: TGCGCCAGCAGCCAAGAACAGGGGGGCACTGAAGCTTTCTTT. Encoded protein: CASSQEQGGTEAFF.

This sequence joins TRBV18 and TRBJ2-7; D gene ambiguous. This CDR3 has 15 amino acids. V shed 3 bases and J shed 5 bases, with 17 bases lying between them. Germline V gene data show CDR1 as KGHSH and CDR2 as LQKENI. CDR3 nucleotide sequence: TGTGCCAGCTCACCGAGGCGGACCACCCCTGACGAGCAGTACTTC. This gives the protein CASSPRRTTPDEQYF.